This T cell receptor beta chain was retrieved from a study of blood T cell repertoires in COVID-19. Profiling relied on immunoSEQ multiplex PCR, and the TCRdb table lists in-frame clones only, not all of them. The table includes under 450,000 clones, 70% to 90% detected once. The V gene lost 3 bases and the J gene lost 6 bases, with 19 bases spanning the gap. The CDR3 covers 16 residues. CDR1 is KGHDR, CDR2 SFDVKD, per germline. Sequenced material: peripheral blood. The rearrangement uses TRBV24-1 and TRBJ1-2; a weak D match, TRBD1 (5 bases). The clonotype comes from a woman aged 45-65 years with COVID-19, enrolled during active disease. CDR3 DNA: TGTGCCACCAGTGATAGTGGGGCAGGGATGGAACATGGCTACACCTTC. Translated, it gives CATSDSGAGMEHGYTF.